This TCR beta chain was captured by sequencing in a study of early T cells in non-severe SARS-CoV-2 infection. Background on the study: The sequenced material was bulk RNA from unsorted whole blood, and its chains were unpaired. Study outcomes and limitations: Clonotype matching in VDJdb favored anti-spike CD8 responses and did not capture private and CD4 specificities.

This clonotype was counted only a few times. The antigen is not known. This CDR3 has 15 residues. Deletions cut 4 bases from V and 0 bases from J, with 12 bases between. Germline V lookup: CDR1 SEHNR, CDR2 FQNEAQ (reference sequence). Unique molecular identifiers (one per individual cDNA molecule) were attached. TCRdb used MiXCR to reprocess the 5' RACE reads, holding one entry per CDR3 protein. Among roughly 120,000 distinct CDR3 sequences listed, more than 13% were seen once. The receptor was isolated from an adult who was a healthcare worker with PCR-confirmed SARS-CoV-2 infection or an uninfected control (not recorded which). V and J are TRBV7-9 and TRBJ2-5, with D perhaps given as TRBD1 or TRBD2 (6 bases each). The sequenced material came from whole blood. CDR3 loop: CASSSGAADQETQYF. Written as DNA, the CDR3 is TGTGCCAGCAGCTCGGGGGCGGCGGACCAAGAGACCCAGTACTTC.